This T cell receptor (beta chain) was found in a study of OX40 agonist ivuxolimab in advanced cancers. Only in-frame clones appear in the TCRdb table, and some are missing; sequencing was by immunoSEQ multiplex PCR. Of about 59,000 clones detected, about 80% appear once; the ten largest clones hold under 2.5%. The V and J ends lost 2 bases and 3 bases respectively, with 8 bases between them. Germline V gene data show CDR1 as GTSNPN and CDR2 as SVGIG (reference sequence). The CDR3 loop spans 12 amino acids. The J gene is TRBJ2-7, the V gene TRBV30, with D possibly matching TRBD1 (6 bases). This TCR was recovered from an adult with an advanced solid tumor such as melanoma, head and neck, liver or kidney cancer. Here the sequenced sample was CD4+ or CD8+ T cells sorted from blood, taken in a trial of the OX40 agonist ivuxolimab. CDR3 nucleotides: TGTGCCTGGAGTCAGGGGCGCTACGAGCAGTACTTC. Residues: CAWSQGRYEQYF.